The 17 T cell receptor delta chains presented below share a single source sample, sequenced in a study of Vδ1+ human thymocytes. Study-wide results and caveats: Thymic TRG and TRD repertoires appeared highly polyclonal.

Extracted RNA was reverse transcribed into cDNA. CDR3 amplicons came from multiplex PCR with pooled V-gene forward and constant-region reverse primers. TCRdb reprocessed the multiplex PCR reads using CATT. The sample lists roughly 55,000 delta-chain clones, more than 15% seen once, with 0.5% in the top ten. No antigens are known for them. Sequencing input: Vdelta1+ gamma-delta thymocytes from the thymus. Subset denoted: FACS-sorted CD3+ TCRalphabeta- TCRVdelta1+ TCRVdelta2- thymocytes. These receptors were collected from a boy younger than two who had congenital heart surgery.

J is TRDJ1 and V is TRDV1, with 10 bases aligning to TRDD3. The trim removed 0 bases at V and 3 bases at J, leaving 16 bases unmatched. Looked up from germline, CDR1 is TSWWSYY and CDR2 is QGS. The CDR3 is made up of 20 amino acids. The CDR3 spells CALGELWLSPSTGGSDKLIF. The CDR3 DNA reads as TGTGCTCTTGGGGAACTGTGGCTATCCCCTTCTACTGGGGGATCCGATAAACTCATCTTT.

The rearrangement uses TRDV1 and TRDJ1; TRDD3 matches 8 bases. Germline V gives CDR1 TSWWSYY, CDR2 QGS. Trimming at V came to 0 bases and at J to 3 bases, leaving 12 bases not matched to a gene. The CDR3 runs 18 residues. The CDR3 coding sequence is TGTGCTCTTGGGGAACTCCGGTACTGGGGGCGAGGAGCCGATAAACTCATCTTT. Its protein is CALGELRYWGRGADKLIF.

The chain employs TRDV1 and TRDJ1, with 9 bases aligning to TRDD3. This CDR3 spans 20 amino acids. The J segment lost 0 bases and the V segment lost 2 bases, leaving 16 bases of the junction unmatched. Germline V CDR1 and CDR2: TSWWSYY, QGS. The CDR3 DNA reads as TGTGCTCTTGGGGAAAGAGCCCTGGGGGATGCGCATCCCTACACCGATAAACTCATCTTT. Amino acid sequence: CALGERALGDAHPYTDKLIF.

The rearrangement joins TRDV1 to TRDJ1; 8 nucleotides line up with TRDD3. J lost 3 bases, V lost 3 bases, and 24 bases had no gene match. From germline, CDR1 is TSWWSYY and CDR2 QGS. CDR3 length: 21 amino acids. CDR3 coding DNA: TGTGCTCTTGGGGACCTACTCCCATCTTACTACTGGGGGTTGTTAGCCGATAAACTCATCTTT. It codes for CALGDLLPSYYWGLLADKLIF.

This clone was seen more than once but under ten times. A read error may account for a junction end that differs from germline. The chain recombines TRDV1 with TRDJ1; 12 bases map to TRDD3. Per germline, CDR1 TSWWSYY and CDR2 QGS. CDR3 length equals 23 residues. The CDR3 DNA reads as TGTGCTCTTGGGGAACTTTCGGTCGAGTCCTTGTACTGGGGGATACTACCGACCGATAGACTCATCTTT. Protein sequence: CALGELSVESLYWGILPTDRLIF.

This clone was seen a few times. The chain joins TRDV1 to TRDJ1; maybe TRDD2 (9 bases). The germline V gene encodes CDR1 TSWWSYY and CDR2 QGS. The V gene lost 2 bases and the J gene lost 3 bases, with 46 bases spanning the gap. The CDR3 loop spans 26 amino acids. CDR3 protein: CALGEKFGGLPTNSLLGGTTPDKLIF. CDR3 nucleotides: TGTGCTCTTGGGGAAAAATTTGGGGGCCTTCCTACTAACTCTTTACTGGGGGGTACGACACCCGATAAACTCATCTTT.

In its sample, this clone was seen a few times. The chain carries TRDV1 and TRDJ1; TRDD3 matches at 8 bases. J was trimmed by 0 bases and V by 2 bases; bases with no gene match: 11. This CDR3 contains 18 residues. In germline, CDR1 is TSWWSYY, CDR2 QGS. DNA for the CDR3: TGTGCTCTTGGGGAAGTTAATGAGGTGGGGGATTACACCGATAAACTCATCTTT. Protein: CALGEVNEVGDYTDKLIF.

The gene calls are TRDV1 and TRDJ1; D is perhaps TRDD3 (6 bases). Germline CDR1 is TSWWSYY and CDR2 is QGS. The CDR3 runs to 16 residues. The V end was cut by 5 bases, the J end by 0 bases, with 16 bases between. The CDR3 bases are TGTGCTCTTGGGAATCCGGGGGAGGGGTACACCGATAAACTCATCTTT. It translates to CALGNPGEGYTDKLIF.

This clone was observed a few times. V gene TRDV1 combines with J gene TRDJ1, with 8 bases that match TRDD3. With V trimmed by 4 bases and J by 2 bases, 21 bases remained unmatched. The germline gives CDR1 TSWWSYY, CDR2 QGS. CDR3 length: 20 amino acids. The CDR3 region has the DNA TGTGCTCTTGGGGTAAAGGCCTTCCCAAGCGTGGGGGATGGAACCGATAAACTCATCTTT. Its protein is CALGVKAFPSVGDGTDKLIF.

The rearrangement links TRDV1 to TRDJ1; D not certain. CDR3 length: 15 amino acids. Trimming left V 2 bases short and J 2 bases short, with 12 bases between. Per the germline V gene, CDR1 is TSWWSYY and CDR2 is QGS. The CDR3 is CALGESTVLTDKLIF. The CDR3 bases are TGTGCTCTTGGGGAATCTACCGTACTGACCGATAAACTCATCTTT.

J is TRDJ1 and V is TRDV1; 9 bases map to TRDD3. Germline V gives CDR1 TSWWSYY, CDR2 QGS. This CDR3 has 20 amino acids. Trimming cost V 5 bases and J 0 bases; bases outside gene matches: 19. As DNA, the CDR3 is TGTGCTCTTGGGCCGCCTCCGATCTGGGGGATCTCTCAGTACACCGATAAACTCATCTTT. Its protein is CALGPPPIWGISQYTDKLIF.

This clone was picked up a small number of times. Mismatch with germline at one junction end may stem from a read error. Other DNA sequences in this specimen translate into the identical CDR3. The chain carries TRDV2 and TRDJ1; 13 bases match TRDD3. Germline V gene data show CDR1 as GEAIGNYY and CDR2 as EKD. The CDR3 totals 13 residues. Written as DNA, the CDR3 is TGCGCCGGACTGGGGGATACGATGAGTAAACTCATCTTT. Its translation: CAGLGDTMSKLIF.

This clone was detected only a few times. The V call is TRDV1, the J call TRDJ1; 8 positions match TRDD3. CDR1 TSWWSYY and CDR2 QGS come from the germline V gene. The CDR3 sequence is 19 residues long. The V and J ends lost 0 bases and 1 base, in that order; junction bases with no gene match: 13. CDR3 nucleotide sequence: TGTGCTCTTGGGGAACTAAGGCGAGGGATACGAGGGGCCACCGATAAACTCATCTTT. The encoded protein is CALGELRRGIRGATDKLIF.

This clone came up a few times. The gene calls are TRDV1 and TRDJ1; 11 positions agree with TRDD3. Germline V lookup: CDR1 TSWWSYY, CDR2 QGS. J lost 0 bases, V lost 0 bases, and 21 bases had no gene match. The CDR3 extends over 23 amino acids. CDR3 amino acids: CALGELTEVFLLGDKRYTDKLIF. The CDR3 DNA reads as TGTGCTCTTGGGGAACTCACGGAGGTCTTCCTACTGGGGGATAAAAGGTACACCGATAAACTCATCTTT.

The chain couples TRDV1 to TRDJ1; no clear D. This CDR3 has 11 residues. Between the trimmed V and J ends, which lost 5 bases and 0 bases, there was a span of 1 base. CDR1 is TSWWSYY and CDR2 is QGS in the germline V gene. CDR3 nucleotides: TGTGCTCTTGGGAACACCGATAAACTCATCTTT. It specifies CALGNTDKLIF.

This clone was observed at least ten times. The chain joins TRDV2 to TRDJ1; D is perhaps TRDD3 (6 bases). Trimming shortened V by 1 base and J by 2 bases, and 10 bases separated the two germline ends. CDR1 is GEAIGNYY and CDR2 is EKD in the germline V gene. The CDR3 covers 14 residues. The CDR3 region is CACDTDGITDKLIF. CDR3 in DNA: TGTGCCTGTGACACAGATGGGATAACCGATAAACTCATCTTT.

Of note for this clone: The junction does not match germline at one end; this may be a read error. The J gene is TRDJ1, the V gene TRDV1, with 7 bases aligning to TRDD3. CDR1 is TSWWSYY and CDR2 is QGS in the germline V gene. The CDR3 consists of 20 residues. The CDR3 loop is CALGGSPSLRWWGRTDKLIF. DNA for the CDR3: TGTGCTCTTGGGGGCTCACCCTCACTACGTTGGTGGGGGAGAACCGATAAGCTCATCTTT.